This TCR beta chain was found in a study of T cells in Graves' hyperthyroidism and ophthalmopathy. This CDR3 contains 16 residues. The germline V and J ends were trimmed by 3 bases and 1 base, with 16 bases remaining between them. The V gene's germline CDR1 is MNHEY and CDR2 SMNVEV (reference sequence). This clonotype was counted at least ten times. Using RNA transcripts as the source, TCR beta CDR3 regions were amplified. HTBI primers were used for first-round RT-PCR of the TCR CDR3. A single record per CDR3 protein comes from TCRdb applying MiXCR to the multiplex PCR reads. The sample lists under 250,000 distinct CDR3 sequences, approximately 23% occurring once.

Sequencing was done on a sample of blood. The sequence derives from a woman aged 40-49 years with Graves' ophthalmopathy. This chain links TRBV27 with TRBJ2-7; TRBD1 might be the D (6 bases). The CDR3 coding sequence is TGTGCCAGCAGTTTTAGGGCGCAGGGGCCATCCTACGAGCAGTACTTC. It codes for CASSFRAQGPSYEQYF.